The 29 T cell receptor beta chains reported below all come from one sample, sequenced in a study of regulatory T cells in long-lasting Graves disease. The TCR beta library used iRepertoire HTBI primers with Arm-PCR amplification of CDR3. One entry per CDR3 protein, called by TCRdb with MiXCR from the multiplex PCR reads. The sample includes a few hundred thousand distinct CDR3 sequences, over 14% of them seen just once. Time point denoted: newly diagnosed GD, antithyroid drugs for less than 3 months. PBMC RNA served as the TCR library source. The same data also contributed to another study, on T cells in Graves' hyperthyroidism and ophthalmopathy.

This sample comprised peripheral blood mononuclear cells (PBMCs), obtained at new diagnosis, from a patient treated with antithyroid drugs. These receptors originate from a woman between 40 and 55 years old with Graves disease.

This clonotype was counted only a few times. This rearrangement joins TRBV7-2 to TRBJ2-1; D is possibly TRBD2 (6 bases). The germline V gene has CDR1 SGHTA and CDR2 FQGNSA. This CDR3 spans 15 amino acids. Trimming took off 8 bases at V and 2 bases at J, with 16 bases between the two ends. For the CDR3, the DNA is TGTGCCAGCGTATTCCGGGACTCGGCCTACAATGAGCAGTTCTTC. Its protein product is CASVFRDSAYNEQFF.

This clonotype was recorded at least ten times. The chain recombines TRBV27 with TRBJ2-7; D is perhaps TRBD2 (6 bases). Germline V gives CDR1 MNHEY, CDR2 SMNVEV (reference sequence). There are 16 residues in the CDR3. The germline V and J ends were trimmed by 5 bases and 1 base, with 18 bases remaining between them. CDR3 sequence: CASSPTRGISSYEQYF. In DNA form, the CDR3 reads TGTGCCAGCAGTCCTACCCGGGGGATCTCTTCCTACGAGCAGTACTTC.

This clonotype has a count of ten or more. V gene TRBV6-5 combines with J gene TRBJ2-5, with D possibly matching TRBD1 (6 bases). This CDR3 region has 15 residues. Germline CDR1 MNHEY, CDR2 SVGAGI. V lost 4 bases and J 5 bases, leaving 17 bases between the germline ends. The CDR3 is CASSFTGTQGETQYF. In nucleotides, the CDR3 is TGTGCCAGCAGTTTCACCGGGACCCAGGGGGAGACCCAGTACTTC.

This clonotype was counted many times. The gene calls are TRBV5-4 and TRBJ2-5, with D hard to call. Germline CDR1 and CDR2: SGHNT and YYREEE (reference sequence). Trimming left V 4 bases short and J 1 base short, with 11 bases between. The CDR3 covers 14 residues. In nucleotides, the CDR3 is TGTGCCAGCAGCCGCACCGAACTCCAAGAGACCCAGTACTTC. Encoded protein: CASSRTELQETQYF. The full variable domain, rest sourced from reference TRBV5-4 and TRBJ2-5, is ETGVTQSPTHLIKTRGQQVTLRCSSQSGHNTVSWYQQALGQGPQFIFQYYREEENGRGNFPPRFSGLQFPNYSSELNVNALELDDSALYLCASSRTELQETQYFGPGTRLLVL.

This clonotype was found many times. The chain is built from TRBV28 and TRBJ1-5; D might be TRBD1 (5 bases). Per germline, CDR1 MDHEN and CDR2 SYDVKM. Trimming took 3 bases from V and 2 from J, leaving 14 bases between them. This CDR3 has 16 residues. CDR3 sequence reads: CASSFSRGPGNQPQHF. The CDR3 region has the DNA TGTGCCAGCAGTTTTAGTAGGGGCCCTGGCAATCAGCCCCAGCATTTT.

As concerns this clonotype: With a much larger clone just one base away, this may be a read error. The chain uses TRBV2 and TRBJ2-7, with a weak D call TRBD1 (6 bases). Germline V gives CDR1 SNHLY, CDR2 FYNNEI. The CDR3 is 14 amino acids. Trimming pared 1 base from V and 6 bases from J, leaving 13 bases between. The chain's CDR3 is CASSEGDKVGEQYF. CDR3 nucleotides: TGTGCCAGCAGTGAAGGGGACAAGGTTGGCGAGCAGTACTTC.

This clonotype has just a few counts. At one boundary the junction diverges from the germline segment, which might be a read error. The chain links TRBV7-9 to TRBJ1-4; D ambiguous. Looked up from germline, CDR1 is SEHNR and CDR2 is FQNEAQ (reference sequence). This CDR3 spans 15 amino acids. CDR3 nucleotides: TGTGCCGGCAGCCCGGGCGATACAACTAATGAAAAACTGTTTTTT. Protein product: CAGSPGDTTNEKLFF.

Turning to this clonotype: This sequence may be a read error, since a much larger clone differs from it by one base. The conserved closing phenylalanine or tryptophan is absent in this CDR3, likely reflecting a read error. This chain links TRBV7-2 with TRBJ2-1, with a weak D call TRBD2 (6 bases). CDR1 is SGHTA, CDR2 FQGNSA, per germline. The V end was cut by 5 bases, the J end by 10 bases, with 12 bases between. This CDR3 comprises 12 residues. The CDR3 DNA sequence: TGTGCCAGCAGCCGGACGGGGGACGAGCAGTTCTAC. This codes for CASSRTGDEQFY.

This clonotype was seen a handful of times. Just one base apart from a much larger clone, this may be a read error. CDR3 loop: CASSIRGLETQYF. The CDR3 DNA sequence: TGTGCCAGCAGCATCAGGGGGCTGGAGACCCAGTACTTC. The rearrangement links TRBV7-6 to TRBJ2-5, with TRBD1 matching over 8 bases. The CDR3 is made up of 13 amino acids. V was clipped by 5 bases and J by 5 bases; unmatched bases: 4. Germline-derived CDR1 and CDR2 are SGHVS and FNYEAQ.

This clonotype came up many times. V and J are TRBV7-2 and TRBJ2-7, with D maybe TRBD2 (6 bases). The V end lost 5 bases, the J end lost 7 bases, and 18 bases lay between the germline ends. The CDR3 has 14 amino acids. CDR1 is SGHTA and CDR2 is FQGNSA in the germline V gene. The CDR3 spells CASSEGTSSWEQYF. The CDR3 DNA reads TGTGCCAGCAGCGAGGGGACTTCGTCTTGGGAGCAGTACTTC.

This clonotype was seen ten or more times. The V gene is TRBV7-6, the J gene TRBJ2-1; 10 bases map to TRBD2. The V and J ends lost 2 bases and 6 bases, in that order; junction bases with no gene match: 4. The CDR3 runs to 15 residues. Germline lookup yields CDR1 SGHVS and CDR2 FNYEAQ. The CDR3, as DNA: TGTGCCAGCAGCTTACTAGCGGGAGTTATCAATGAGCAGTTCTTC. This codes for CASSLLAGVINEQFF.

The table lists this clonotype with many counts. The V and J genes are TRBV6-2 or TRBV6-3 and TRBJ2-5; perhaps D is TRBD1 or TRBD2 (5 bases each). The DNA end is more similar to TRBJ2-1, so the J call may be wrong. Germline CDR1 MNHEY, CDR2 SVGEGT. The CDR3 has 16 residues. The CDR3 sequence: CASSSDLSRGYNEQFF. Here the CDR3 DNA reads TGTGCCAGCAGCTCCGACTTGTCGAGGGGTTACAATGAGCAGTTCTTC.

This clonotype was found many times. The rearrangement uses TRBV10-3 and TRBJ2-7; D gene ambiguous. The germline V gene encodes CDR1 ENHRY and CDR2 SYGVKD. The CDR3 consists of 15 residues. V was trimmed by 0 bases and J by 4 bases, leaving 13 bases between them. The CDR3 loop is CAISESKRVGYEQYF. Written as DNA, the CDR3 is TGTGCCATCAGTGAGTCAAAACGGGTGGGATACGAGCAGTACTTC.

V and J are TRBV19 and TRBJ2-3; TRBD2 aligns across 8 bases. The CDR3 contains 15 residues. V shed 4 bases and J 4 bases; nucleotides not matched to a gene: 7. The germline V gene has CDR1 LNHDA and CDR2 SQIVND (reference sequence). The CDR3 sequence: CASSNGRAWSDTQYF. CDR3 bases: TGTGCCAGTAGTAACGGGAGGGCCTGGTCAGATACGCAGTATTTT.

This clonotype was detected a few times. V and J are TRBV6-1 and TRBJ2-2; 8 bases map to TRBD1. The CDR3 covers 17 residues. Trimming cost V 2 bases and J 6 bases; bases outside gene matches: 11. Germline loops: CDR1 MNHNS, CDR2 SASEGT. Here the CDR3 reads CASSEKRGQGASGELFF. The CDR3 DNA follows: TGTGCCAGCAGTGAAAAAAGGGGTCAGGGGGCGTCCGGGGAGCTGTTTTTT.

This rearrangement joins TRBV7-2 to TRBJ2-1, with 7 bases matching TRBD2. The CDR3 consists of 15 residues. The V and J ends lost 1 base and 4 bases, in that order; junction bases with no gene match: 4. CDR1 is SGHTA and CDR2 is FQGNSA in the germline V gene. In DNA, the CDR3 is TGTGCCAGCAGCTTAGGGACTAGTCGGTACAATGAGCAGTTCTTC. This translates into CASSLGTSRYNEQFF.

The CDR3: CSARDSDRGSHEQYF. DNA for the CDR3: TGCAGTGCTAGAGACTCCGACAGGGGTTCACACGAGCAGTACTTC. The chain carries TRBV20-1 and TRBJ2-7; TRBD1 matches 8 bases. The CDR3 loop spans 15 amino acids. Germline loops: CDR1 DFQATT, CDR2 SNEGSKA (reference sequence). V lost 0 bases to trimming and J lost 5 bases; unmatched junction nucleotides: 9.

At least ten counts were recorded for this clonotype. This chain links TRBV9 with TRBJ1-1; D remains ambiguous. This CDR3 has 13 amino acids. Germline assignment: CDR1 SGDLS and CDR2 YYNGEE. V lost 3 bases and J lost 4, with 10 bases in between. The CDR3 protein is CASSGGLGTEAFF. CDR3 sequence (DNA): TGTGCCAGCAGCGGGGGTTTGGGCACTGAAGCTTTCTTT.

There are many counts of this clonotype. The CDR3 sequence is CSVVQPQHF. CDR3 bases: TGCAGCGTTGTTCAGCCCCAGCATTTT. V is TRBV29-1 and J is TRBJ1-5; D unclear. V lost 4 bases and J 6 bases, leaving 1 base between the germline ends. From germline, CDR1 is SQVTM and CDR2 ANQGSEA. The CDR3 is 9 residues long.

The rearrangement joins TRBV12-3 or TRBV12-4 to TRBJ2-1; D gene uncertain. V lost 3 bases to trimming and J lost 3 bases, with 15 bases between them. The CDR3 consists of 16 residues. DNA of the CDR3: TGTGCCAGCAGTTTGGGTCTAGAATGGAGCTACAATGAGCAGTTCTTC. The encoded protein is CASSLGLEWSYNEQFF.

The V gene is TRBV28, the J gene TRBJ1-3, with 9 nucleotides matching TRBD1. This CDR3 is built from 16 residues. Germline values: CDR1 MDHEN, CDR2 SYDVKM. V trimming: 3 bases; J trimming: 3 bases; junction bases outside the gene matches: 6. The CDR3 sequence is CASSFLPGQGGNTIYF. The CDR3 DNA is TGTGCCAGCAGTTTCCTCCCGGGACAGGGTGGAAACACCATATATTTT.

The sample holds many counts of this clonotype. This chain uses TRBV28 with TRBJ2-7, with D possibly being TRBD2 (5 bases). Trimming removed 2 bases from V and 3 bases from J, with 14 bases in between. CDR3 size: 15 residues. Germline lookup yields CDR1 MDHEN and CDR2 SYDVKM. The CDR3 here is CASSLRRVRHYEQYF. In DNA form, the CDR3 reads TGTGCCAGCAGTTTAAGGCGGGTTAGACACTACGAGCAGTACTTC.

This clonotype was seen at least ten times. V usage is TRBV28 and J usage is TRBJ2-2; 7 nucleotides align to TRBD2. The trim removed 4 bases at V and 5 bases at J, leaving 7 bases unmatched. The CDR3 loop spans 15 amino acids. Germline values: CDR1 MDHEN, CDR2 SYDVKM. The CDR3 loop reads CASSSLAGVTGELFF. CDR3 nucleotide sequence: TGTGCCAGCAGTTCGTTAGCGGGTGTAACCGGGGAGCTGTTTTTT.

This clonotype was found many times. This rearrangement joins TRBV12-3 or TRBV12-4 to TRBJ2-1, with D tentatively TRBD1 or TRBD2 (6 bases each). The CDR3 has 14 residues. V gave up 5 bases and J gave up 8 bases, with 16 bases separating them. In DNA, the CDR3 is TGTGCCAGCAGTCCGGGGGCCCAAAGCCATGAGCAGTTCTTC. Translating it yields CASSPGAQSHEQFF.

This clonotype came up many times. This chain joins TRBV24-1 and TRBJ2-2, with a possible D match to TRBD1 (5 bases). CDR3 length: 15 residues. The germline gives CDR1 KGHDR, CDR2 SFDVKD. Trimming stripped 1 base from V and 4 bases from J, with 9 bases between. The CDR3, as DNA: TGTGCCACCAGTGATTTTTTGGGGCGCACCGGGGAGCTGTTTTTT. Protein: CATSDFLGRTGELFF.

V usage is TRBV12-3 or TRBV12-4 and J usage is TRBJ2-7; 9 bases fit TRBD1. The CDR3 is 15 residues long. Trimming cost V 6 bases and J 0 bases; bases outside gene matches: 6. This chain's CDR3 is CASRPTGGFSYEQYF. CDR3 sequence (DNA): TGTGCCAGCAGGCCGACAGGGGGTTTCTCCTACGAGCAGTACTTC.

The V call is TRBV28, the J call TRBJ2-1; TRBD1 matches 7 bases. V dropped 4 bases and J dropped 4; count of bases not matched to a gene: 7. Per the germline V gene, CDR1 is MDHEN and CDR2 is SYDVKM. CDR3 length: 15 amino acids. The CDR3 here is CASSYAGTAYNEQFF. In DNA form, the CDR3 reads TGTGCCAGCAGTTACGCCGGGACAGCTTACAATGAGCAGTTCTTC. Full variable domain (rest looked up from reference TRBV28 and TRBJ2-1): DVKVTQSSRYLVKRTGEKVFLECVQDMDHENMFWYRQDPGLGLRLIYFSYDVKMKEKGDIPEGYSVSREKKERFSLILESASTNQTSMYLCASSYAGTAYNEQFFGPGTRLTVL.

This clonotype was seen repeatedly, ten times or more. The V call is TRBV19, the J call TRBJ1-2; TRBD1 matches 7 bases. V lost 7 bases and J lost 3; bases outside the gene matches: 8. There are 14 residues in the CDR3. Germline values: CDR1 LNHDA, CDR2 SQIVND (reference sequence). The CDR3 is CASIAQGRDYGYTF. CDR3 in DNA: TGTGCCAGTATCGCACAGGGGAGAGACTATGGCTACACCTTC.

V usage is TRBV5-1 and J usage is TRBJ2-7; 7 bases align to TRBD1. V dropped 6 bases and J dropped 2; count of bases not matched to a gene: 8. The CDR3 extends over 14 amino acids. Germline loops: CDR1 SGHRS, CDR2 YFSETQ. This CDR3 reads CASKTGAPTYEQYF. CDR3 nucleotides: TGCGCCAGCAAAACAGGGGCACCAACCTACGAGCAGTACTTC.